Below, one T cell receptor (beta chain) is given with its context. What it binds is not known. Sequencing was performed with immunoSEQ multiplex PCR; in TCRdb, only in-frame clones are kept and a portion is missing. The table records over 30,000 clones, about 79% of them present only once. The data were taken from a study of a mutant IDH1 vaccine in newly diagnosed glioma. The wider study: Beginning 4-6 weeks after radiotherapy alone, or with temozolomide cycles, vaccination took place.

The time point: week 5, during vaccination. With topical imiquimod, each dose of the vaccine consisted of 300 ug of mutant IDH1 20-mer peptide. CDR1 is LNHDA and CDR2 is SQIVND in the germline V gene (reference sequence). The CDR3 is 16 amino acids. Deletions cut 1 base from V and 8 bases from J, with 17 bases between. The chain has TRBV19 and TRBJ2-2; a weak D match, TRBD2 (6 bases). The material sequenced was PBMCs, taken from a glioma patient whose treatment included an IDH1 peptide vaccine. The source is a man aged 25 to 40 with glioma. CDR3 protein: CASSIGGVPRGGELFF. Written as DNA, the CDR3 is TGTGCCAGTAGTATAGGGGGGGTCCCCCGTGGGGGGGAGCTGTTTTTT. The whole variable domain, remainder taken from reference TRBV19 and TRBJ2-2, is DGGITQSPKYLFRKEGQNVTLSCEQNLNHDAMYWYRQDPGQGLRLIYYSQIVNDFQKGDIAEGYSVSREKKESFPLTVTSAQKNPTAFYLCASSIGGVPRGGELFFGEGSRLTVL.